The clone carrying this T cell receptor (beta chain) was detected only a few times. Its antigen is not identified. The sample comes from a study of T-cell reconstitution after alpha-beta-depleted transplantation in children. The study, taken as a whole, reports: T-cell counts and diversity at one year following transplant were attributed mainly to newly produced T cells. Reported findings indicate that, about two months after transplant, alpha-beta T cells came from several hundred expanded clones, which were derived from non-depleted graft cells.

Germline CDR1 and CDR2: LGHDT and YNNKEL (reference sequence). V dropped 7 bases and J dropped 5; count of bases not matched to a gene: 7. This CDR3 region has 14 residues. Preparation of the TCRbeta library used unique molecular identifiers. TCRdb re-called the PCR reads with MiXCR, one entry per CDR3 protein. The sample yields some 840,000 distinct CDR3 sequences, under 20% seen once. This TCR came from a male patient younger than 18 who had a stem cell transplant for acute lymphoblastic leukemia, so the T cells may come from the graft donor. The sequenced sample was PBMCs, mostly from graft donor cells, obtained 360 days after TCRalphabeta/CD19-depleted stem cell transplant. This sequence joins TRBV3-1 and TRBJ2-4, with 8 bases lining up with TRBD2. The CDR3 region has the DNA TGTGCCAGCACCTCACTAGCGGCTCAAAACATTCAGTACTTC. This sequence encodes CASTSLAAQNIQYF. Complete variable domain (other parts from reference TRBV3-1 and TRBJ2-4): DTAVSQTPKYLVTQMGNDKSIKCEQNLGHDTMYWYKQDSKKFLKIMFSYNNKELIINETVPNRFSPKSPDKAHLNLHINSLELGDSAVYFCASTSLAAQNIQYFGAGTRLSVL.